This T cell receptor (beta chain) was sequenced for a study of blood T cell repertoires in COVID-19. Looking at the study overall: Both acute and convalescent COVID-19 samples were obtained from the United States, Italy and Spain.

Trimming removed 6 bases from V and 9 bases from J; junction bases left unmatched: 17. There are 17 residues in the CDR3. Germline CDR1 is MNHNS and CDR2 is SASEGT. Original methodology: Amplified reference gene primers provided the basis for estimating nucleated cell counts. TCRdb's table, derived via immunoSEQ multiplex PCR, lists solely in-frame clones and lacks some. That table is the source of V, J and clone size, and D and trimming were worked out from the DNA. Altogether around 100,000 clones are present, more than 85% being singletons, with the ten largest covering under 8%. The receptor comes from a human donor in a cohort sampled during active COVID-19. The sequenced sample consisted of peripheral blood. The V and J genes are TRBV6-1 and TRBJ1-6, with 7 nucleotides matching TRBD1. CDR3 in amino acids: CASSETYTGDLISPLHF. DNA of the CDR3: TGTGCCAGCAGCGAAACCTATACAGGGGACCTAATTTCACCCCTCCACTTT.